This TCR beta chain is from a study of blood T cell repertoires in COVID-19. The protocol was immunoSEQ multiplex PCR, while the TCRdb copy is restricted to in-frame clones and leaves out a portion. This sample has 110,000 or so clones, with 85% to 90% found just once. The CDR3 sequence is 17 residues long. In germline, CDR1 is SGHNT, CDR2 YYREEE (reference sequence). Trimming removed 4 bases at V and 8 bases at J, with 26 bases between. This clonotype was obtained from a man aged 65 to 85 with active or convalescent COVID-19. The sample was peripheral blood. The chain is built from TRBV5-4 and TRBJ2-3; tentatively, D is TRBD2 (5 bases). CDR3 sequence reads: CASSGVLRETGFGTQYF. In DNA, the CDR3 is TGTGCCAGCAGCGGAGTGTTGAGGGAGACTGGCTTTGGTACGCAGTATTTT.